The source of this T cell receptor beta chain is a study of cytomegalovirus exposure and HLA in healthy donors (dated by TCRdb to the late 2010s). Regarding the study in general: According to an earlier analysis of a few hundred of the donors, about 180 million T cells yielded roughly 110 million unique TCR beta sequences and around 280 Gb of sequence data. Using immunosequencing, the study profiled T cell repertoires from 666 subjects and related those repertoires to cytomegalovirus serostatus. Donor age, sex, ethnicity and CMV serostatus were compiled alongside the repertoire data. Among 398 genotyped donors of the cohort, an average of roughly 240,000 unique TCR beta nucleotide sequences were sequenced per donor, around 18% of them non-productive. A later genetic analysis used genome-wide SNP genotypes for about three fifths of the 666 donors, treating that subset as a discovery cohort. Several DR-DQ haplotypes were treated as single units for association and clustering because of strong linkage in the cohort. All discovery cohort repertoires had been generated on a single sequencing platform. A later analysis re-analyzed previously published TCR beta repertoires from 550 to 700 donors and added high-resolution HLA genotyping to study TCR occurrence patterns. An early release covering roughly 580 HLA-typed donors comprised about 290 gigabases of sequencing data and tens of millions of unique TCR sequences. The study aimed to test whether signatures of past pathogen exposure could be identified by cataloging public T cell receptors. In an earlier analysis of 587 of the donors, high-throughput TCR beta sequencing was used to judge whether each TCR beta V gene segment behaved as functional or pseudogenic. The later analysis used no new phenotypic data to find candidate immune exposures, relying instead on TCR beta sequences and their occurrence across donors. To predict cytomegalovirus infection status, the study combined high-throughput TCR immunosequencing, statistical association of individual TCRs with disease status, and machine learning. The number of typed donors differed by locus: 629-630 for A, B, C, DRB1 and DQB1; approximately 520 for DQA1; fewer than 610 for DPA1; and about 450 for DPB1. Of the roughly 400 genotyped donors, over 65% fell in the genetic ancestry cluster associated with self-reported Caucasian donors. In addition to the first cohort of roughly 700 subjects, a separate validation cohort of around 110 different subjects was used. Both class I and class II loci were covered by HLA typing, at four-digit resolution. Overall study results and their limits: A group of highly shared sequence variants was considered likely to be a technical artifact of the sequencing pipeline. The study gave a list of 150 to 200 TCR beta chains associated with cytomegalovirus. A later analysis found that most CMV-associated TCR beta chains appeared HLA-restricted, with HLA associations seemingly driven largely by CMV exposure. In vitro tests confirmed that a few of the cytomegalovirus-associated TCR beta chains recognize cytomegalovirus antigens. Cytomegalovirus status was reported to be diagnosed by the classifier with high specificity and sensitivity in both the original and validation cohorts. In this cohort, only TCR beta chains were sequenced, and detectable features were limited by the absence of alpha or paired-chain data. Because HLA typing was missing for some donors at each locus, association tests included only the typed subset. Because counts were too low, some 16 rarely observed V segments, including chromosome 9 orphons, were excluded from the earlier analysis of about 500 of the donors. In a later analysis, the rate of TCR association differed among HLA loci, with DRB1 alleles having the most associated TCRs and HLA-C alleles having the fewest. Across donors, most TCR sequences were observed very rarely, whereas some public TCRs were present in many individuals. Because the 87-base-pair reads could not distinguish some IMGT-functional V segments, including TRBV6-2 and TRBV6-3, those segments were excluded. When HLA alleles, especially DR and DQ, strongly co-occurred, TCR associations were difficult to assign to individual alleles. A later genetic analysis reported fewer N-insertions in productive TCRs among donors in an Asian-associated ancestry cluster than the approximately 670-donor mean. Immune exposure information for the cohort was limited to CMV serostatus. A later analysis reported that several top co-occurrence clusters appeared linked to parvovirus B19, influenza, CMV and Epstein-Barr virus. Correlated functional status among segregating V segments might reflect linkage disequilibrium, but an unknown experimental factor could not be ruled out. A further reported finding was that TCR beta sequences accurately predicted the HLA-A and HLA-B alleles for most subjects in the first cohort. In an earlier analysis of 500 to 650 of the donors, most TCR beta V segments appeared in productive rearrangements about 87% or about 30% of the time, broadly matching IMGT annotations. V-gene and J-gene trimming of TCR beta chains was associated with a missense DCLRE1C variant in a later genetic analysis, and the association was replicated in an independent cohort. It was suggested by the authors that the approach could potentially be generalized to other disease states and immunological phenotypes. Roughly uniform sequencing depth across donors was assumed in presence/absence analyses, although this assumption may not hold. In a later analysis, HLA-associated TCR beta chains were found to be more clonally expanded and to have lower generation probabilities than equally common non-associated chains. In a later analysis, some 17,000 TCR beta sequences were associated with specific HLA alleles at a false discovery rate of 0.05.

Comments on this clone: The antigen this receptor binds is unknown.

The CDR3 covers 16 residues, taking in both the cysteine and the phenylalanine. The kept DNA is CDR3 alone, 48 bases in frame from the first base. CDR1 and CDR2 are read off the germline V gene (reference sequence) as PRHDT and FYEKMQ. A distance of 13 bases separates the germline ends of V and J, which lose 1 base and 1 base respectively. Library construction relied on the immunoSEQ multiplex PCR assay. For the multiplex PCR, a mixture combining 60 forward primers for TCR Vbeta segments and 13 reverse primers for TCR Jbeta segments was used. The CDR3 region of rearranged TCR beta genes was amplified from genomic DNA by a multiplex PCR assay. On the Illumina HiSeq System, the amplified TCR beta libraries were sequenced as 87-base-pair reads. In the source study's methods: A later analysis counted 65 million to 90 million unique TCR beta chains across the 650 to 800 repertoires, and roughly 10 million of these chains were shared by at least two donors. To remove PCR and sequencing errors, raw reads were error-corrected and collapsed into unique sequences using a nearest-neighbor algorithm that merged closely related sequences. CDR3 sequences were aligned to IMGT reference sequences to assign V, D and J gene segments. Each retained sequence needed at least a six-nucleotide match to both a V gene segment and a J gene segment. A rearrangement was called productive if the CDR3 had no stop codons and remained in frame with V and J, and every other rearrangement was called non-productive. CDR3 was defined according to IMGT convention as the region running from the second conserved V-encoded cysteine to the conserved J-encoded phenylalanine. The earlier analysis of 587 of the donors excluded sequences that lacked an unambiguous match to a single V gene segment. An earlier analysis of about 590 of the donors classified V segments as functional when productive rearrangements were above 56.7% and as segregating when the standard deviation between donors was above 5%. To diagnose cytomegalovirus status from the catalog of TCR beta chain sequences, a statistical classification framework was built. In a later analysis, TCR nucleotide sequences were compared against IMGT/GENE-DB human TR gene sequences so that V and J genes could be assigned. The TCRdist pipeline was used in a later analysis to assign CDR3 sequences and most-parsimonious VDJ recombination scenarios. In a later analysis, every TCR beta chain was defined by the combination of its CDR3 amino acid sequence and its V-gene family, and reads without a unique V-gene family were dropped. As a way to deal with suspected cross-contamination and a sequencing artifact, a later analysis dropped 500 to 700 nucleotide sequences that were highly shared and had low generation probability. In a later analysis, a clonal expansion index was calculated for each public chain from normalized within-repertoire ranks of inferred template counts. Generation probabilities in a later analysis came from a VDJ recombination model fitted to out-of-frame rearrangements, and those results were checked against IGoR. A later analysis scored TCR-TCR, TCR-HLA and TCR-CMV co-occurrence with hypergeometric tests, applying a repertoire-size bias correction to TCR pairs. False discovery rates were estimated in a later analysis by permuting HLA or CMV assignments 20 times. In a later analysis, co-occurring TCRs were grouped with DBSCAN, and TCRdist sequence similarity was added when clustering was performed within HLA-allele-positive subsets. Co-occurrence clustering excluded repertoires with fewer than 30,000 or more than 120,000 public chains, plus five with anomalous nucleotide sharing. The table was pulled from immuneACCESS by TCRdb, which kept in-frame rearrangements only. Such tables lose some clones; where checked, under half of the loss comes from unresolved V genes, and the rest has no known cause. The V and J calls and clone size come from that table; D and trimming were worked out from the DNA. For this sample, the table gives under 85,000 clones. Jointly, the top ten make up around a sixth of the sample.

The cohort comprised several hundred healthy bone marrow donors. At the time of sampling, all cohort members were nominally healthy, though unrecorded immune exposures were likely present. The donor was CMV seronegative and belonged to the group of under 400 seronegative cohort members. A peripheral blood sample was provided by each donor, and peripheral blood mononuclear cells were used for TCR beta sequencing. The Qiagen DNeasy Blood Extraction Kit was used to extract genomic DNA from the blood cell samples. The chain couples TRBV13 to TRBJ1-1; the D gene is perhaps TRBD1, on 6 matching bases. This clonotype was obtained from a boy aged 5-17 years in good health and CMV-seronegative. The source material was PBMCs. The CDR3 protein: CASSLAYRAANTEAFF. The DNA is TGTGCCAGCAGCTTAGCCTACAGGGCGGCGAACACTGAAGCTTTCTTT.